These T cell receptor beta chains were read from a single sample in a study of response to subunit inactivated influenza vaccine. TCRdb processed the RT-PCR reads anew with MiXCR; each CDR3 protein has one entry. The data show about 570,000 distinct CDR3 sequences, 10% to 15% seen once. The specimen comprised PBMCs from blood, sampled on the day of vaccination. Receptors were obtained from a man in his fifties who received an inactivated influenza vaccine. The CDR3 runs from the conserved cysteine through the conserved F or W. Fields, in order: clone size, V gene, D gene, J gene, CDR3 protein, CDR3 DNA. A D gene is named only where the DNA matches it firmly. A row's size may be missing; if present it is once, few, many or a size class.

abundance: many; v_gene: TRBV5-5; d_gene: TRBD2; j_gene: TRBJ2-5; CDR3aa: CASSWTVLAGAQYF; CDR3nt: TGTGCCAGCAGCTGGACAGTACTAGCGGGGGCCCAGTACTTC
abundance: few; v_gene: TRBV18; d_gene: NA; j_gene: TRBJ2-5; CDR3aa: CASSPPTEEETQYF; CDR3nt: TGTGCCAGCTCACCACCGACTGAGGAAGAGACCCAGTACTTC
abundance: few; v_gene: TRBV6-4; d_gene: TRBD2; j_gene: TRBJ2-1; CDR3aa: CASSDGAGGYNEQFF; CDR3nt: TGTGCCAGCAGTGACGGCGCGGGGGGCTACAATGAGCAGTTCTTC
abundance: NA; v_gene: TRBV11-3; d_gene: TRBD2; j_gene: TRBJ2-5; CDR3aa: CASSLRTSGFQETQYF; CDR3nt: TGTGCCAGCAGCCTCCGGACTAGCGGGTTTCAAGAGACCCAGTACTTC
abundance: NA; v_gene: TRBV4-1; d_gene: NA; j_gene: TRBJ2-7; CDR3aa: CASSQLRQGTYEQYF; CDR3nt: TGCGCCAGCAGCCAACTTCGGCAGGGCACCTACGAGCAGTACTTC
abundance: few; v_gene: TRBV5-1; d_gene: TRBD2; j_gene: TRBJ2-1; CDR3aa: CASSYQSRTSGVVNEQFF; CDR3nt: TGCGCCAGCAGCTACCAGTCCAGGACTAGCGGGGTGGTCAATGAGCAGTTCTTC
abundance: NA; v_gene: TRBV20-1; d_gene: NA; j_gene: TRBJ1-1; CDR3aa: CSARSGHGNTEAFF; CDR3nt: TGCAGTGCTAGGTCGGGACACGGAAACACTGAAGCTTTCTTT
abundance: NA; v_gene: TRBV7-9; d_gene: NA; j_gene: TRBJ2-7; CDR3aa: CASSLGDHINAYEQYF; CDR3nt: TGTGCCAGCAGCTTAGGGGACCACATTAATGCCTACGAGCAGTACTTC
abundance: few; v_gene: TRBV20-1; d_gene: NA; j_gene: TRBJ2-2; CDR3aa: CSARETSRAGELFF; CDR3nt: TGCAGTGCTAGAGAAACTAGTAGGGCCGGGGAGCTGTTTTTT
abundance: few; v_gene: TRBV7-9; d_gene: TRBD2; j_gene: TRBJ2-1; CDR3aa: CASSLGSGGANNEQFF; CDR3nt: TGTGCCAGCAGCTTAGGTAGCGGGGGGGCGAACAATGAGCAGTTCTTC
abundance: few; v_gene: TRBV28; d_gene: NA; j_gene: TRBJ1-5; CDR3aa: CASSPWEQGGNQPQHF; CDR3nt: TGTGCCAGCAGTCCGTGGGAACAGGGAGGCAATCAGCCCCAGCATTTT
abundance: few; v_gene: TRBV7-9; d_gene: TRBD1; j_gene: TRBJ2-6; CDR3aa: CASRLPTGAGANVLTF; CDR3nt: TGTGCCAGCAGACTACCGACAGGGGCCGGGGCCAACGTCCTGACTTTC
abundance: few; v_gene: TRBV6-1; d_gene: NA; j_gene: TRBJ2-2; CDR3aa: CASSETGVTGELFF; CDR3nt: TGTGCCAGCAGTGAAACAGGCGTCACCGGGGAGCTGTTTTTT
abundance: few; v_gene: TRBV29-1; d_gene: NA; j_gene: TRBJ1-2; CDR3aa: CSVDSDGYTF; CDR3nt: TGCAGCGTCGACAGCGACGGCTACACCTTC
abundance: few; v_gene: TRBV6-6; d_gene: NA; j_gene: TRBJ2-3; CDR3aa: CASSYLKADTQYF; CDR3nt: TGTGCCAGCAGTTACCTAAAGGCGGATACGCAGTATTTT
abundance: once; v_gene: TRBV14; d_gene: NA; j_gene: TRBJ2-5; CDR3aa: CASSSRAETQYF; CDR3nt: TGTGCCAGCAGCTCTCGGGCAGAGACCCAGTACTTC
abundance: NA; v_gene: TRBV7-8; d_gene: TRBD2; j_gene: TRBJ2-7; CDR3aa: CASSFSSGASYEQYF; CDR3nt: TGTGCCAGCAGCTTTTCTAGCGGGGCTTCCTACGAGCAGTACTTC
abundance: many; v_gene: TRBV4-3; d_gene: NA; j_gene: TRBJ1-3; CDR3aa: CASSQDLPLPRGSGNTIYF; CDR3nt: TGCGCCAGCAGCCAAGATCTACCGCTCCCACGAGGATCTGGAAACACCATATATTTT
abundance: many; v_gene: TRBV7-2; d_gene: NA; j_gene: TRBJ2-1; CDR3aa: CASSPYINEQFF; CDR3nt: TGTGCCAGCAGCCCATATATCAATGAGCAGTTCTTC
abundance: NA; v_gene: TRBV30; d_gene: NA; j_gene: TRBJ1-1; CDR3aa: CAWSGGGVGTEAFF; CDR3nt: TGTGCCTGGAGTGGGGGAGGAGTTGGGACTGAAGCTTTCTTT
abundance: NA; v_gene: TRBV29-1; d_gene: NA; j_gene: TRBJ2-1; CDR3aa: CSVNPTYNEQFF; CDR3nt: TGCAGCGTTAACCCTACCTACAATGAGCAGTTCTTC
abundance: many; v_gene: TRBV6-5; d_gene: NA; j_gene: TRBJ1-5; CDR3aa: CASSSGTPDQPQHF; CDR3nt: TGTGCCAGCAGTTCCGGGACTCCCGATCAGCCCCAGCATTTT
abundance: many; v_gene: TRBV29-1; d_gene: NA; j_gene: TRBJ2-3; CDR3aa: CSVLRLGEGDTQYF; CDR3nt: TGCAGCGTTCTTCGACTAGGAGAGGGGGATACGCAGTATTTT
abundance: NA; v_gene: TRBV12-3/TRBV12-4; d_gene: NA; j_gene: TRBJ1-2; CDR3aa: CATRVGQGSGYTF; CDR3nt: TGTGCCACCCGGGTGGGGCAAGGGAGTGGCTACACCTTC
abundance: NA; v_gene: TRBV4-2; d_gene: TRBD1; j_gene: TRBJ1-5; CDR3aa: CASSQAIDRGVNQPQHF; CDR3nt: TGTGCCAGCAGCCAAGCTATAGACAGGGGAGTTAATCAGCCCCAGCATTTT
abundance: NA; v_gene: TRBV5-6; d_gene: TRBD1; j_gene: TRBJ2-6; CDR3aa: CASSSWTGKLSGANVLTF; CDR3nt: TGTGCCAGCAGCTCCTGGACAGGGAAATTGTCTGGGGCCAACGTCCTGACTTTC
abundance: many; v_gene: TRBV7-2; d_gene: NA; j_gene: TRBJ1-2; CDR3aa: CASSLVGGPNYGYTF; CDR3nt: TGTGCCAGCAGCTTGGTCGGCGGGCCTAACTATGGCTACACCTTC
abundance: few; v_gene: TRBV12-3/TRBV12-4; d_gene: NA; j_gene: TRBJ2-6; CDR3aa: CASRMTGFSGANVLTF; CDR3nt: TGTGCCAGCAGGATGACAGGATTCTCTGGGGCCAACGTCCTGACTTTC
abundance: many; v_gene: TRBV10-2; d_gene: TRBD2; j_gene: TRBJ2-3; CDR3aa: CASNSGGSDTQYF; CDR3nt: TGCGCCAGCAATAGCGGGGGGTCAGATACGCAGTATTTT
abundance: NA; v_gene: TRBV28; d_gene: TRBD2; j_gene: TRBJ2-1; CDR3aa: CASSLGGRYEQFF; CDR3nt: TGTGCCAGCAGTTTGGGCGGGAGGTATGAGCAGTTCTTC
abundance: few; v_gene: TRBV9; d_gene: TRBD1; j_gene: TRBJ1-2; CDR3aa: CASSDGQGIYGYTF; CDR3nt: TGTGCCAGCAGCGATGGACAGGGCATCTATGGCTACACCTTC
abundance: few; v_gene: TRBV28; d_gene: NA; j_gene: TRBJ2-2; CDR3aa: CASSWIGPGELFF; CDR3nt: TGTGCCAGCAGTTGGATCGGCCCCGGGGAGCTGTTTTTT
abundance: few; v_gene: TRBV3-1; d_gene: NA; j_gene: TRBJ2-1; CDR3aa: CASSQGFYEQFF; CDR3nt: TGTGCCAGCAGCCAAGGTTTTTATGAGCAGTTCTTC
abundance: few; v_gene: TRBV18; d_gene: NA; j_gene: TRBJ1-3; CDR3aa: CASSPPEGTSSGNTIYF; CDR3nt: TGTGCCAGCTCACCACCGGAGGGGACGAGCTCTGGAAACACCATATATTTT
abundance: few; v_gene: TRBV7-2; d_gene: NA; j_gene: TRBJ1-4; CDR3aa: CASRGQRNEKLFF; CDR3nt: TGTGCCAGCAGGGGGCAGAGGAATGAAAAACTGTTTTTT
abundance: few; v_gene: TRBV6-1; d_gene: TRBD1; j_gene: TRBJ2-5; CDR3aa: CASRRGQTLETQYF; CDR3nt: TGTGCCAGCAGACGGGGACAGACCCTGGAGACCCAGTACTTC
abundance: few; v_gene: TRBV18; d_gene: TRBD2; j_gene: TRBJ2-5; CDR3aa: CASSPPTSRETQYF; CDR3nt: TGTGCCAGCTCACCACCGACTAGCCGGGAGACCCAGTACTTC
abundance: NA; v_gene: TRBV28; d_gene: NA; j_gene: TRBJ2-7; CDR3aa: CASSLGAGAIEQYF; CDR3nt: TGTGCCAGCAGTTTAGGGGCGGGGGCGATCGAGCAGTACTTC
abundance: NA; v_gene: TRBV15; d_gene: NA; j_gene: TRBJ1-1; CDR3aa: CATSGGTLTEAFF; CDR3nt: TGTGCCACCAGCGGAGGGACTTTGACTGAAGCTTTCTTT
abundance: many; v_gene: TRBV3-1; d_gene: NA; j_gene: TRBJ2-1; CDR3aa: CASSTGLANNEQFF; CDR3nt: TGTGCCAGCAGCACTGGACTCGCGAACAATGAGCAGTTCTTC
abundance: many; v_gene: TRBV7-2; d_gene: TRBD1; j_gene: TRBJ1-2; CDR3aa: CASSLVVQGASGYTF; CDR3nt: TGTGCCAGCAGCTTAGTGGTGCAGGGGGCTTCAGGCTACACCTTC
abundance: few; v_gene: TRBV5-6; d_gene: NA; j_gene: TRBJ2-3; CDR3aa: CASSLGMIGGGDTQYF; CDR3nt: TGTGCCAGCAGCTTGGGGATGATCGGAGGGGGAGATACGCAGTATTTT
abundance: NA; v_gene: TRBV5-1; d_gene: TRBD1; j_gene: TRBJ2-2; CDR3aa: CASSPQGNSAELFF; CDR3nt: TGCGCCAGCAGCCCACAGGGGAACTCCGCGGAGCTGTTTTTT
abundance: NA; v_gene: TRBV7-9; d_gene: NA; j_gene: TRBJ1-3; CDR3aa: CASSPAGTGNTIYF; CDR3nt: TGTGCCAGCAGCCCCGCAGGGACCGGAAACACCATATATTTT